This T cell receptor beta chain was recorded in a study of cytomegalovirus exposure and HLA in healthy donors. PCR used 60 Vbeta primers and 13 Jbeta primers. TCRdb keeps only in-frame clones here, not all; method: immunoSEQ multiplex PCR. Among 80,000 or so clones, 75% were seen once, and the ten largest hold 7% to 7.5%. V shed 2 bases, J shed 6 bases, and the junction held 5 bases outside the gene matches. This CDR3 is built from 14 residues. Germline V gene sequence: CDR1 SGDLS, CDR2 YYNGEE. This clone came up once. This receptor was taken from a woman aged 35 to 49 in good health and CMV-seronegative. The V and J genes are TRBV9 and TRBJ2-7; 10 nucleotides agree with TRBD2. What was sequenced was PBMCs. The CDR3 here is CASSVSGGAPEQYF. In nucleotides, the CDR3 is TGTGCCAGCAGCGTGAGCGGGGGGGCTCCCGAGCAGTACTTC.